This TCR beta chain originates from a study of T cells in Graves' hyperthyroidism and ophthalmopathy. Germline CDR1 reads DFQATT; CDR2 reads SNEGSKA (reference sequence). CDR3 length equals 16 residues. Trimming took 6 bases from V and 2 from J; bases not matched to a gene: 7. Regions amplified from RNA transcripts were the TCR beta CDR3 regions. The TCR CDR3 first-round RT-PCR relied on the HTBI primer set. TCRdb fed the multiplex PCR reads into MiXCR, producing one record per CDR3 protein. The repertoire holds fewer than 700,000 distinct CDR3 sequences, with around 15% as singletons. The sequenced sample consisted of blood. The source is a woman in her twenties or thirties with Graves' hyperthyroidism. The chain recombines TRBV20-1 with TRBJ2-1, with 13 bases fitting TRBD2. CDR3: CSAARTSGSPYNEQFF. The DNA of the CDR3 is TGCAGTGCGGCCCGGACTAGCGGGAGCCCCTACAATGAGCAGTTCTTC.